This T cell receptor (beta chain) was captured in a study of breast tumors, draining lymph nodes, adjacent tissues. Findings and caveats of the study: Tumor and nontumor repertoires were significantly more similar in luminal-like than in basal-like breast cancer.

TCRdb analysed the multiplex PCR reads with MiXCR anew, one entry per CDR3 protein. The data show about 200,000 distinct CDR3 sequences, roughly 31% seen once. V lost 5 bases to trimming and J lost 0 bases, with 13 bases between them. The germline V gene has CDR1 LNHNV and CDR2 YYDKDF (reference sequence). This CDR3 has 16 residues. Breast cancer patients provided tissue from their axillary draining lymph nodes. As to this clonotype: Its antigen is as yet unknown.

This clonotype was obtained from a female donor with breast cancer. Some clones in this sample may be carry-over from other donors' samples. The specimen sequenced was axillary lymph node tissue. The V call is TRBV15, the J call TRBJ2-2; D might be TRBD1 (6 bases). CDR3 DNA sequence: TGTGCCACCAGCGGCGGACAGTTAGCGAACACCGGGGAGCTGTTTTTT. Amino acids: CATSGGQLANTGELFF.